Listed below are T cell receptor beta chains from one sample, sequenced in a study of early T cells in non-severe SARS-CoV-2 infection. TCRdb ran MiXCR on the 5' RACE reads and lists one entry per CDR3 protein. The repertoire holds fewer than 55,000 distinct CDR3 sequences, with about 9.1% as singletons. What was sequenced was whole blood. All receptors derive from an adult who was a healthcare worker with PCR-confirmed SARS-CoV-2 infection or an uninfected control (not recorded which). The CDR3 runs from the conserved cysteine through the conserved F or W. The D gene is left open where the match is weak. Expanded clones get a size class; other rows say once, few or many, or leave the size out.

>TRBV5-1|TRBJ1-1|NA|many
TGCGCCAGCAGCTTCCAACGGGAGAACACTGAAGCTTTCTTT
CASSFQRENTEAFF
>TRBV5-5|TRBJ1-3|NA|few
TGTGCCAGCAGCTTGGGTCTTGGGGCTGGAAACACCATATATTTT
CASSLGLGAGNTIYF
>TRBV20-1|TRBJ1-1|NA|many
TGCAGTGCTAGAGATATGAACACTGAAGCTTTCTTT
CSARDMNTEAFF
>TRBV19|TRBJ2-1|NA|many
TGTGCCAGTAGTATAGGGCTAGCAGACTCCTACAATGAGCAGTTCTTC
CASSIGLADSYNEQFF
>TRBV28|TRBJ2-3|NA|many
TGTGCCAGCAGTTCCGTGACAGATACGCAGTATTTT
CASSSVTDTQYF
>TRBV29-1|TRBJ2-7|TRBD1|many
TGCAGCGTTGATCAGGGGGACTACGAGCAGTACTTC
CSVDQGDYEQYF
>TRBV6-5|TRBJ2-7|NA|many
TGTGCTATAAGGGCGACATCCCACGAGCAGTACTTC
CAIRATSHEQYF
>TRBV3-1|TRBJ2-7|NA|NA
TGTGCCAGCAGCCAAGCCGAGTTATACTCCTACGAGCAGTACTTC
CASSQAELYSYEQYF
>TRBV7-8|TRBJ2-2|NA|many
TGTGCCAGCAGCTTATCTCGATCGTACACCGGGGAGCTGTTTTTT
CASSLSRSYTGELFF
>TRBV11-2|TRBJ2-1|NA|many
TGTGCCAGCAGCTTCGCCCCCGGGACTCTGGGGGACAATGAGCAGTTCTTC
CASSFAPGTLGDNEQFF
>TRBV20-1|TRBJ2-3|TRBD2|NA
TGCAGTGGACACCCGGGACTAGCGGGCAGGGTAACAGATACGCAGTATTTT
CSGHPGLAGRVTDTQYF
>TRBV2|TRBJ2-6|NA|NA
TGTGCCAGCAGTGTAAGGGCCAACGTCCTGACTTTC
CASSVRANVLTF
>TRBV6-5|TRBJ1-1|TRBD1|many
TGTGCCAGCAGGCGACAGGGAAGGGACACTGAAGCTTTCTTT
CASRRQGRDTEAFF
>TRBV6-5|TRBJ1-2|NA|many
TGTGCCAGCAGTTACGGACTTGGCAGTTATGGCTACACCTTC
CASSYGLGSYGYTF
>TRBV15|TRBJ2-7|TRBD1|NA
TGTGCCACCAGTCAGGACAGGGGGCCCTACGAGCAGTACTTC
CATSQDRGPYEQYF
>TRBV29-1|TRBJ2-1|NA|NA
TGCAGCTCCCGTCGTGGGGCGGGTGAGCAGTTCTTC
CSSRRGAGEQFF
>TRBV19|TRBJ2-1|NA|many
TGTGCCAGTAGTGGTCGGACAGCCTACTCCTACAATGAGCAGTTCTTC
CASSGRTAYSYNEQFF
>TRBV30|TRBJ2-4|NA|NA
TGTGCCTGGACTCTAGGAGGAAGGAACATTCAGTACTTC
CAWTLGGRNIQYF
>TRBV12-3/TRBV12-4|TRBJ2-3|NA|NA
TGTGCCAGCACCGGGACGCTATCGATAGCGGTGAGCACAGATACGCAGTATTTT
CASTGTLSIAVSTDTQYF
>TRBV10-3|TRBJ1-3|NA|many
TGTGCCACCTCCCAGGGAGGAAACACCATATATTTT
CATSQGGNTIYF
>TRBV11-2|TRBJ1-1|NA|many
TGTGCCAGCAGCTCACGGGGCAGGGGTGGTTTAGCTTTCTTT
CASSSRGRGGLAFF
>TRBV6-5|TRBJ2-7|NA|few
TGTGCCAGCAGGACGACTGGAGGGGAGAGCTTC
CASRTTGGESF
>TRBV10-3|TRBJ2-3|NA|many
TGTGCCATCAGAACAGGGTCAGATACGCAGTATTTT
CAIRTGSDTQYF
>TRBV10-2|TRBJ1-2|TRBD1|many
TGCGCCAGCGGTGGACAGGGGGCTTTGGGCTACACCTTC
CASGGQGALGYTF
>TRBV20-1|TRBJ2-3|NA|many
TGCAGTGCTACTAAGCCGGGACCGAACACAGATACGCAGTATTTT
CSATKPGPNTDTQYF
>TRBV12-3/TRBV12-4|TRBJ2-7|NA|NA
TGTGCCAGCAGTACCAGACTAGGTCCCTACGAGCAGTACTTC
CASSTRLGPYEQYF
>TRBV9|TRBJ1-2|TRBD1|many
TGTGCCAGCAGCGTCGAGGGGGCCTATGGCTACACCTTC
CASSVEGAYGYTF
>TRBV29-1|TRBJ2-3|TRBD1|NA
TGCAGCGTTGTACAGGGGCTTAGCACAGATACGCAGTATTTT
CSVVQGLSTDTQYF
>TRBV5-6|TRBJ1-5|NA|many
TGTGCCAGCAGCTTATATATAGGGGGTCAGCCCCAGCATTTT
CASSLYIGGQPQHF
>TRBV5-5|TRBJ1-1|TRBD1|many
TGTGCCAGCAGCTCGAGGACAGGAGCGAACACTGAAGCTTTCTTT
CASSSRTGANTEAFF
>TRBV29-1|TRBJ2-7|NA|few
TGCAGCGTGCAGGACCCCTACGAGCAGTACTTC
CSVQDPYEQYF
>TRBV7-2|TRBJ2-7|TRBD1|NA
TGTGCCAGCAGCTTAGATGGGGACAGAGGTTACGAGCAGTACTTC
CASSLDGDRGYEQYF
>TRBV7-8|TRBJ2-7|NA|many
TGTGCCAGCAGCATCCCTTCGGGTGAGCAGTACTTC
CASSIPSGEQYF
>TRBV29-1|TRBJ1-1|NA|medium-sized
TGCAGCGTTGTGATGATTAACACTGAAGCTTTCTTT
CSVVMINTEAFF
>TRBV7-3|TRBJ2-1|TRBD2|NA
TGTGCCAGCAGCTTAATGGGCGGGAGCTCCTACAATGAGCAGTTCTTC
CASSLMGGSSYNEQFF
>TRBV5-1|TRBJ2-7|TRBD1|many
TGCGCCAGCAGCGAGGGACAGGGTGACAAGCAGTACTTC
CASSEGQGDKQYF